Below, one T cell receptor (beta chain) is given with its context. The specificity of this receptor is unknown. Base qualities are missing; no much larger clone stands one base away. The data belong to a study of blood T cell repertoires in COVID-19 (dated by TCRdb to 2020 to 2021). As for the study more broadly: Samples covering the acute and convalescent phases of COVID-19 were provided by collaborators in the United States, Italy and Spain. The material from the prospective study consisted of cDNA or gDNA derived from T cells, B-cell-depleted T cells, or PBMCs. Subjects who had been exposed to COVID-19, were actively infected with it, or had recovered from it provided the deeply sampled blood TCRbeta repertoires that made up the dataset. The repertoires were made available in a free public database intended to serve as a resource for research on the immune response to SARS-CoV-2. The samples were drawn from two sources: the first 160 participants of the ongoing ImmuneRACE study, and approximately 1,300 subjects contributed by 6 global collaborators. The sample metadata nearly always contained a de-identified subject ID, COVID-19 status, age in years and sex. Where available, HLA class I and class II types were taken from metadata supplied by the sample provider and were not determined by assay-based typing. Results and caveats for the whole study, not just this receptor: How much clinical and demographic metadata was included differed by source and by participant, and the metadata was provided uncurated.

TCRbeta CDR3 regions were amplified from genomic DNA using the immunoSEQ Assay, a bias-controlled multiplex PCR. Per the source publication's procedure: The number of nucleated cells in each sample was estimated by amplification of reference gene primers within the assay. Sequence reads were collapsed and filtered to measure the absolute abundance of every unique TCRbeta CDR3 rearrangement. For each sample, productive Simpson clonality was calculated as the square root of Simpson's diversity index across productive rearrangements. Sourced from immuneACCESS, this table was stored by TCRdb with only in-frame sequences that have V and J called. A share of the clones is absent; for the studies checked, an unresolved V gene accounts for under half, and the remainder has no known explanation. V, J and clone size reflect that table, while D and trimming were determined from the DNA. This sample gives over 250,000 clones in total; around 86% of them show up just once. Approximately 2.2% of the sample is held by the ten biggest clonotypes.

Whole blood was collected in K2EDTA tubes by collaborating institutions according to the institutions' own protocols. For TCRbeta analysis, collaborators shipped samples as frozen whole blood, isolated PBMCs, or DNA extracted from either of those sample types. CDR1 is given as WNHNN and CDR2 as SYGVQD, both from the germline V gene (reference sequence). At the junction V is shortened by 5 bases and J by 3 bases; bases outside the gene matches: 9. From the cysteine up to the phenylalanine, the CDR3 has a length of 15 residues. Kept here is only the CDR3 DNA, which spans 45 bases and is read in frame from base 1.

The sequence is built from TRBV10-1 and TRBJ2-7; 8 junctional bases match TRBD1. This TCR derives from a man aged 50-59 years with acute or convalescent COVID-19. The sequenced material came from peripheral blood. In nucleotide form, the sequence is TGCGCCAGCAGTAGAGGGACAGGACCAATCTACGAGCAGTACTTC. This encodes CASSRGTGPIYEQYF.